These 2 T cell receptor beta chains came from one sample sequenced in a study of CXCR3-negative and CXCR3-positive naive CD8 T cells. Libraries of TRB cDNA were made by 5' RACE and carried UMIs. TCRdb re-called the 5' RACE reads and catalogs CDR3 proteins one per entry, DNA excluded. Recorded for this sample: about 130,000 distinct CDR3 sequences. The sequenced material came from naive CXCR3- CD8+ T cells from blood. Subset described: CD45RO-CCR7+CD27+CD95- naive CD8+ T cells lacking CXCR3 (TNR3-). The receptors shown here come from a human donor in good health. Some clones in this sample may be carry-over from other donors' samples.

CDR3 sequence: CASSASSYEQYF. The chain uses TRBV25-1 and TRBJ2-7. This CDR3 is 12 amino acids long. The germline V gene has CDR1 MGHDK and CDR2 SYGVNS.

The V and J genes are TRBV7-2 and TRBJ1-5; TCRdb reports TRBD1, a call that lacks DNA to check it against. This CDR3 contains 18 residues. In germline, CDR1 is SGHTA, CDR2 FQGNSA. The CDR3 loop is CASSLVSTGGYSNQPQHF.